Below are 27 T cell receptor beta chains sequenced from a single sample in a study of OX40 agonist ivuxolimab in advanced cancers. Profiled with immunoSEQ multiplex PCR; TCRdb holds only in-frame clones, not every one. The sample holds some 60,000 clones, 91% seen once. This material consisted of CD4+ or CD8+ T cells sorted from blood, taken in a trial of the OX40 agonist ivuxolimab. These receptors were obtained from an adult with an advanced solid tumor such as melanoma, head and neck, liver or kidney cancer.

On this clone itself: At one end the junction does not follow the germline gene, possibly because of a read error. The CDR3 is CSAREGYF. The DNA for the CDR3 is TGCAGTGCTAGAGAGGGGTATTTT. The chain links TRBV20-1 to TRBJ1-5; D gene uncertain. The CDR3 sequence is 8 residues long. Germline V lookup: CDR1 DFQATT, CDR2 SNEGSKA (reference sequence).

The DNA of the CDR3 is TGTGCCAGCAGGTGGAGCGGGAGCTACAATGAGCAGTTCTTC. It specifies CASRWSGSYNEQFF. The rearrangement joins TRBV28 to TRBJ2-1; 8 nucleotides match TRBD2. The CDR3 is made up of 14 amino acids. Germline CDR1 and CDR2: MDHEN and SYDVKM. Losses at the gene ends were 6 bases for V and 3 bases for J; bases not matched to a gene: 4.

For the CDR3, the DNA is TGTGCCAGCAGCTTAGGGGGACTAGCTGGGTGGGAGACCCAGTACTTC. Its protein product is CASSLGGLAGWETQYF. The genes are TRBV7-8 and TRBJ2-5; 9 bases match TRBD2. The germline gives CDR1 SGHVS, CDR2 FQNEAQ. V shed 1 base, J shed 5 bases, and the junction held 8 bases outside the gene matches. The CDR3 covers 16 residues. Full variable domain (missing parts from reference TRBV7-8 and TRBJ2-5): GAGVSQSPRYKVAKRGQDVALRCDPISGHVSLFWYQQALGQGPEFLTYFQNEAQLDKSGLPSDRFFAERPEGSVSTLKIQRTQQEDSAVYLCASSLGGLAGWETQYFGPGTRLLVL.

The CDR3 DNA reads as TGTGCCAGCAGCGATACAGGGGTCCGTCCCAATCAGCCCCAGCATTTT. Translated, it gives CASSDTGVRPNQPQHF. This chain connects TRBV28 to TRBJ1-5, with 7 nucleotides matching TRBD1. The CDR3 contains 16 residues. CDR1 and CDR2 (germline): MDHEN, SYDVKM. V lost 6 bases, J lost 3 bases, and 11 bases stayed unmatched.

The CDR3 coding sequence is TGTGCCAGCGGCTTAAAGGAAGCTTTCTTT. Amino acid sequence: CASGLKEAFF. The V and J genes are TRBV6-5 and TRBJ1-1; D remains ambiguous. The CDR3 covers 10 residues. Germline CDR1 reads MNHEY; CDR2 reads SVGAGI. The ends were cut back, 8 bases at V and 8 bases at J, with 9 bases in the middle.

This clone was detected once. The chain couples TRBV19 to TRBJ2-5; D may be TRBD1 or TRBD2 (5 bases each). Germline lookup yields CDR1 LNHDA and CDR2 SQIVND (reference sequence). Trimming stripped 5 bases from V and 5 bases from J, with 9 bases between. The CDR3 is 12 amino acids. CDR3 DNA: TGTGCCAGTAGTGGGGACGGGGAGACCCAGTACTTC. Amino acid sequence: CASSGDGETQYF.

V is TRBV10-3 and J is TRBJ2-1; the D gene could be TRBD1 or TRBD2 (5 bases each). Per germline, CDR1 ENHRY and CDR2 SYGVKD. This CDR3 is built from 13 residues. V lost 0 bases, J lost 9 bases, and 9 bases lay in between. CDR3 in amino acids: CAISESERGEQFF. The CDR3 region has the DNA TGTGCCATCAGTGAGTCGGAGAGGGGTGAGCAGTTCTTC.

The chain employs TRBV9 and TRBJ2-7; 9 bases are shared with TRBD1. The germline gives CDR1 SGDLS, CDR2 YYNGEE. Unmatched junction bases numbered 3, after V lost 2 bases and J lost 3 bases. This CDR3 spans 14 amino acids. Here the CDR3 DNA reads TGTGCCAGCAGCGTCGGGACAGGGCTCTACGAGCAGTACTTC. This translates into CASSVGTGLYEQYF. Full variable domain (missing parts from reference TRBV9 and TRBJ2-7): DSGVTQTPKHLITATGQRVTLRCSPRSGDLSVYWYQQSLDQGLQFLIQYYNGEERAKGNILERFSAQQFPDLHSELNLSSLELGDSALYFCASSVGTGLYEQYFGPGTRLTVT.

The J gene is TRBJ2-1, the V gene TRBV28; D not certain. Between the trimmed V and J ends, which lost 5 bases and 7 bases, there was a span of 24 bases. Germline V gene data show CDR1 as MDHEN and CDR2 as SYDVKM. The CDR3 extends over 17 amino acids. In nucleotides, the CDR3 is TGTGCCAGCAGTCCCCGGACCTATGAGGTGGTAGGGAATGAGCAGTTCTTC. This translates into CASSPRTYEVVGNEQFF.

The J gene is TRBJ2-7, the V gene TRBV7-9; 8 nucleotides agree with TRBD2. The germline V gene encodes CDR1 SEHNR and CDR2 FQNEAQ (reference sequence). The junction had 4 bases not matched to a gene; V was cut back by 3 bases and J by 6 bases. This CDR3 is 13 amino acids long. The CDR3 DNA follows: TGTGCCAGCAGCTTTACGGGGGGGAGCGAGCAGTACTTC. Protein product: CASSFTGGSEQYF.

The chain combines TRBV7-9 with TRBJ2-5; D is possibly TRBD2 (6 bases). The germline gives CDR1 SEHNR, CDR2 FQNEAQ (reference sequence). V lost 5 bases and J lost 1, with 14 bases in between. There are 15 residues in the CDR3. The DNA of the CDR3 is TGTGCCAGCAGCGCCCCGGGACTCCTCCAAGAGACCCAGTACTTC. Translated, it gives CASSAPGLLQETQYF. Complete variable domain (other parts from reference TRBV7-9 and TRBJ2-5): DTGVSQNPRHKITKRGQNVTFRCDPISEHNRLYWYRQTLGQGPEFLTYFQNEAQLEKSRLLSDRFSAERPKGSFSTLEIQRTEQGDSAMYLCASSAPGLLQETQYFGPGTRLLVL.

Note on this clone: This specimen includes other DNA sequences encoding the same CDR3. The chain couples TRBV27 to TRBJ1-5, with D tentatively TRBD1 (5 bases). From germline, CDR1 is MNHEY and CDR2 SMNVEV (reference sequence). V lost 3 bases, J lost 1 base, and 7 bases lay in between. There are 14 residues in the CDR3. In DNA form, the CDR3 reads TGTGCCAGCAGTTTGTCAGGGAGCAATCAGCCCCAGCATTTT. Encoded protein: CASSLSGSNQPQHF.

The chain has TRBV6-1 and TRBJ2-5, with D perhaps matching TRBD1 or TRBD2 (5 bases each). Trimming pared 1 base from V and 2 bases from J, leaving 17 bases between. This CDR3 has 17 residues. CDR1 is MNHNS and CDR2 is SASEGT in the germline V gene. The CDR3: CASSEVLGQGRQETQYF. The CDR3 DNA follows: TGTGCCAGCAGTGAAGTTCTCGGACAAGGGAGACAAGAGACCCAGTACTTC.

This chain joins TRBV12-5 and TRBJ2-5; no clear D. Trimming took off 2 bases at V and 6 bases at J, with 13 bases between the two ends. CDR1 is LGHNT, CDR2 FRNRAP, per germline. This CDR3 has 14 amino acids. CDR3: CASGLYQLIKTQYF. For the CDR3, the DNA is TGTGCTAGTGGTTTGTACCAGTTAATAAAGACCCAGTACTTC.

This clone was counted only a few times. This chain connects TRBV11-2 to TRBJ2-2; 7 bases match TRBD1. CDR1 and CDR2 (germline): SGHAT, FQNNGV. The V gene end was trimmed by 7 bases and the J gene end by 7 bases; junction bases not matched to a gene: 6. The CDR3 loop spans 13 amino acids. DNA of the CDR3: TGTGCCAGCAAACAGGGGTACGGCGGGGAGCTGTTTTTT. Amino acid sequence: CASKQGYGGELFF.

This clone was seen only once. As DNA, the CDR3 is TGTGCCAGCAGCTTAGGGCCGGGATCCCCCTACAATGAGCAGTTCTTC. Its protein product is CASSLGPGSPYNEQFF. The chain couples TRBV11-2 to TRBJ2-1; maybe TRBD2 (5 bases). Trimming took 1 base from V and 2 from J, leaving 12 bases between them. This CDR3 spans 16 amino acids. Germline V gene data show CDR1 as SGHAT and CDR2 as FQNNGV.

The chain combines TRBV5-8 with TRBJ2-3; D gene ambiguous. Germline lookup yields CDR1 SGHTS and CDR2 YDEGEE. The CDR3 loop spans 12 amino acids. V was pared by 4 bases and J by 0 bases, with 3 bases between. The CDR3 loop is CASSQSTDTQYF. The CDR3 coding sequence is TGTGCCAGCAGCCAGAGCACAGATACGCAGTATTTT.

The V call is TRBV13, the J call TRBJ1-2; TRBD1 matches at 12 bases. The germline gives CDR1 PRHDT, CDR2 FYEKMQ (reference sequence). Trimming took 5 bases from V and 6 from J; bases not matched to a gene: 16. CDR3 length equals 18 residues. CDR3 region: CASSPLTGTGGFFDGYTF. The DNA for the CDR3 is TGTGCCAGCAGCCCTCTAACGGGGACAGGGGGCTTTTTTGATGGCTACACCTTC.

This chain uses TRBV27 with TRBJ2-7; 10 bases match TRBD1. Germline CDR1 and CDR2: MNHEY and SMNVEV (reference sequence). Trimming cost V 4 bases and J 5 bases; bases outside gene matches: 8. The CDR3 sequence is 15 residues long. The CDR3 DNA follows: TGTGCCAGCAGTTCTGGGACAGGGGTTATCCACGAGCAGTACTTC. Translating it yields CASSSGTGVIHEQYF.

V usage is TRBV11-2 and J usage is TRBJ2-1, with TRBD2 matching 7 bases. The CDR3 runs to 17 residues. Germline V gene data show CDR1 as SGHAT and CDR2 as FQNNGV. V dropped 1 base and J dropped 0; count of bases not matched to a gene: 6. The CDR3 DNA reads TGTGCCAGCAGCTTAGTCCTCCTAGCGGTCTCCTACAATGAGCAGTTCTTC. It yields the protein CASSLVLLAVSYNEQFF.

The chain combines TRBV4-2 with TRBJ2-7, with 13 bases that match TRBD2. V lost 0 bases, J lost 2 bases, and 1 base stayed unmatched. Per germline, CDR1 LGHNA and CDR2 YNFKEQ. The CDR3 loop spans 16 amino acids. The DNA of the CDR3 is TGTGCCAGCAGCCAAGAAACTAGCGGGAGGGCCTACGAGCAGTACTTC. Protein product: CASSQETSGRAYEQYF.

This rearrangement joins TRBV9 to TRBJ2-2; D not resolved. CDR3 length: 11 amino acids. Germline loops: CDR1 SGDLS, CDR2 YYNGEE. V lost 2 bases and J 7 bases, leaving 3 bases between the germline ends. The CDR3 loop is CASSVGGELFF. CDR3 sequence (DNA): TGTGCCAGCAGCGTCGGCGGGGAGCTGTTTTTT.

The CDR3 sequence is CASSTNLAHSSYEQYF. The CDR3, as DNA: TGTGCCAGCAGCACCAACCTAGCGCACAGCTCCTACGAGCAGTACTTC. The rearrangement links TRBV7-9 to TRBJ2-7, with D tentatively TRBD2 (6 bases). Trimming cost V 5 bases and J 0 bases, with 17 bases left between them. The germline V gene encodes CDR1 SEHNR and CDR2 FQNEAQ (reference sequence). The length of the CDR3 is 16 residues.

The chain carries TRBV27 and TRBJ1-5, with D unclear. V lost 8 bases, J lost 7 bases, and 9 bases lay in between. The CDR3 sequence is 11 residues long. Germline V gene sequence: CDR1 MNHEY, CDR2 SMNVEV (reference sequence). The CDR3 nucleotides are TGTGCCAGCTCCAGTTTACAGCCCCAGCATTTT. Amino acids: CASSSLQPQHF.

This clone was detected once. CDR3 bases: TGTGCCAGCAGCCCACGGACAGGGGGCAGGGTAGAGACCCAGTACTTC. Amino acids: CASSPRTGGRVETQYF. V is TRBV7-6 and J is TRBJ2-5, with 11 bases aligning to TRBD1. After removal of 5 bases from V and 4 bases from J, the junction contained 9 bases not matched to a gene. This CDR3 is 16 amino acids long. CDR1 and CDR2 from the germline V gene are SGHVS and FNYEAQ.

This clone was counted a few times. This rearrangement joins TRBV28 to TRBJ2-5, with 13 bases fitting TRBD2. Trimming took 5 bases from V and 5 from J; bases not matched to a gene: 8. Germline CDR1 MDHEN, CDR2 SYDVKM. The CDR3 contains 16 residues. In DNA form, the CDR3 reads TGTGCCAGCAGTATGGGACTAGCGGGGACCGGGGAGACCCAGTACTTC. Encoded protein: CASSMGLAGTGETQYF. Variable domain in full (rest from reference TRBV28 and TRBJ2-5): DVKVTQSSRYLVKRTGEKVFLECVQDMDHENMFWYRQDPGLGLRLIYFSYDVKMKEKGDIPEGYSVSREKKERFSLILESASTNQTSMYLCASSMGLAGTGETQYFGPGTRLLVL.

The CDR3 reads CASSALAGAYNEQFF. CDR3 in DNA: TGTGCCAGCAGCGCCCTAGCGGGAGCCTACAATGAGCAGTTCTTC. This chain links TRBV9 with TRBJ2-1; 10 bases match TRBD2. The CDR3 has 15 residues. Germline V gene sequence: CDR1 SGDLS, CDR2 YYNGEE. V was pared by 3 bases and J by 2 bases, with 2 bases of the junction left unmatched.